This T cell receptor (beta chain) was sequenced for a study of shared T cell receptors in the human thymus. The CDR3 is 15 amino acids. The germline gives CDR1 SGHDT, CDR2 YYEEEE. J lost 2 bases, V lost 0 bases, and 4 bases had no gene match. Sequencing was performed with immunoSEQ multiplex PCR; in TCRdb, only in-frame clones are kept and a portion is missing. The sample contains 450,000 to 650,000 clones, roughly 74% of which appear only once. The same data also contributed to another study, on human thymus T cells. That paper states: Resections from corrective heart surgery supplied the thymus tissue. A high degree of thymic repertoire overlap among unrelated individuals was reported in related research.

The V gene is TRBV5-6, the J gene TRBJ2-7; 8 bases fit TRBD2. This sequence originates from a boy under two years old with a congenital heart defect. What was sequenced was thymocytes. CDR3 sequence reads: CASSLASGRPYEQYF. The DNA for the CDR3 is TGTGCCAGCAGCTTGGCCAGCGGGAGACCCTACGAGCAGTACTTC.